These 16 T cell receptor beta chains originate from one sample sequenced in a study of blood T cell repertoires in COVID-19. TCRdb's table, derived via immunoSEQ multiplex PCR, lists solely in-frame clones and lacks some. The table includes about 130,000 clones, under 85% detected once. Specimen: peripheral blood. These receptor sequences come from a man aged 60 to 69 with acute or convalescent COVID-19.

V gene TRBV15 combines with J gene TRBJ1-3, with D tentatively TRBD1 (6 bases). Germline V gives CDR1 LNHNV, CDR2 YYDKDF (reference sequence). V lost 8 bases and J lost 1, with 12 bases in between. The CDR3 covers 14 residues. CDR3 protein: CATQKGESGNTIYF. DNA for the CDR3: TGTGCCACCCAGAAGGGGGAGTCTGGAAACACCATATATTTT.

The chain links TRBV21-1 to TRBJ2-7; TRBD2, as called in the table, went unchecked against the DNA. TRBV21-1 is a pseudogene. The CDR3 is 19 amino acids. The CDR3 spells CASSNPGLAGWADSYEQYF. The CDR3 nucleotides read TGTGCCAGCAGCAACCCGGGACTAGCGGGTTGGGCTGACTCCTACGAGCAGTACTTC.

The J gene is TRBJ1-1, the V gene TRBV27; tentative D call: TRBD1 (5 bases). In germline, CDR1 is MNHEY, CDR2 SMNVEV (reference sequence). CDR3 size: 13 residues. V dropped 7 bases and J dropped 7 bases, with 16 bases sitting between them. CDR3: CASTTRGSGEAFF. CDR3 in DNA: TGTGCCAGCACCACCCGGGGGAGCGGTGAAGCTTTCTTT.

The J gene is TRBJ2-1, the V gene TRBV5-1, with D possibly being TRBD2 (6 bases). V lost 4 bases, J lost 12 bases, and 20 bases lay in between. This CDR3 spans 14 amino acids. CDR1 and CDR2 from the germline V gene are SGHRS and YFSETQ. CDR3 sequence reads: CASSPPERARVQFF. In nucleotides, the CDR3 is TGCGCCAGCAGCCCCCCCGAGCGGGCGAGGGTGCAGTTCTTC.

This chain uses TRBV19 with TRBJ1-2; unclear D gene. This CDR3 comprises 14 residues. The germline V and J ends were trimmed by 3 bases and 3 bases, with 11 bases remaining between them. The germline V gene encodes CDR1 LNHDA and CDR2 SQIVND (reference sequence). This CDR3 reads CASSIEWRHYGYTF. CDR3 bases: TGTGCCAGTAGTATTGAATGGAGGCACTATGGCTACACCTTC. The variable domain in full, with the rest retrieved from reference TRBV19 and TRBJ1-2, is DGGITQSPKYLFRKEGQNVTLSCEQNLNHDAMYWYRQDPGQGLRLIYYSQIVNDFQKGDIAEGYSVSREKKESFPLTVTSAQKNPTAFYLCASSIEWRHYGYTFGSGTRLTVV.

The V call is TRBV2, the J call TRBJ2-7; weak D call: TRBD1 (5 bases). The CDR3 contains 15 residues. Per the germline V gene, CDR1 is SNHLY and CDR2 is FYNNEI. The V end lost 5 bases, the J end lost 2 bases, and 16 bases lay between the germline ends. CDR3 DNA: TGTGCCAGCAGTCAAGGGTTAGGCAGGGCCTACGAGCAGTACTTC. Amino acids: CASSQGLGRAYEQYF.

The CDR3 DNA follows: TGCGCCAGCAGCACAGGGACTAGCGGGGACGAGCAGTACTTC. It specifies CASSTGTSGDEQYF. This chain uses TRBV5-1 with TRBJ2-7, with 13 positions matching TRBD2. The CDR3 extends over 14 amino acids. V was clipped by 4 bases and J by 5 bases; unmatched bases: 3. Germline V lookup: CDR1 SGHRS, CDR2 YFSETQ.

This chain links TRBV11-2 with TRBJ1-2; 7 bases match TRBD1. CDR1 is SGHAT and CDR2 is FQNNGV in the germline V gene. V lost 0 bases to trimming and J lost 4 bases; unmatched junction nucleotides: 8. This CDR3 is 16 amino acids long. CDR3 sequence reads: CASSLDPGQKFYGYTF. DNA for the CDR3: TGTGCCAGCAGCTTAGACCCGGGACAGAAATTCTATGGCTACACCTTC.

The J gene is TRBJ2-7, the V gene TRBV7-8, with TRBD1 identical over 7 bases. The CDR3 extends over 14 amino acids. From germline, CDR1 is SGHVS and CDR2 FQNEAQ. V shed 6 bases, J shed 0 bases, and the junction held 5 bases outside the gene matches. The CDR3 is CASSPGTVSYEQYF. CDR3 coding DNA: TGTGCCAGCAGTCCCGGGACAGTCTCCTACGAGCAGTACTTC.

The chain couples TRBV7-8 to TRBJ1-1; 10 bases match TRBD1. J gave up 0 bases and V 6 bases, and 7 bases lay outside the gene matches. Germline V gives CDR1 SGHVS, CDR2 FQNEAQ. This CDR3 contains 16 residues. The CDR3 nucleotides are TGTGCCAGCAGGGTGGGGACAGGGGAATTGAACACTGAAGCTTTCTTT. The encoded protein is CASRVGTGELNTEAFF.

V gene TRBV7-8 combines with J gene TRBJ2-3, with D possibly TRBD2 on 5 matching bases. CDR1 and CDR2 (germline): SGHVS, FQNEAQ. With 0 bases removed from V and 13 bases from J, the gap between germline ends came to 17 bases. This CDR3 contains 14 residues. CDR3 coding DNA: TGTGCCAGCAGCTTAGCGGCGTCGGCAGCGGTCAAGTATTTT. It yields the protein CASSLAASAAVKYF.

The V gene is TRBV15, the J gene TRBJ2-2, with D perhaps given as TRBD1 or TRBD2 (6 bases each). This CDR3 has 14 amino acids. Trimming cost V 4 bases and J 8 bases, with 14 bases left between them. Germline values: CDR1 LNHNV, CDR2 YYDKDF (reference sequence). CDR3 residues: CATSKEGGKGELFF. CDR3 nucleotide sequence: TGTGCCACCAGCAAAGAGGGGGGTAAAGGGGAGCTGTTTTTT.

The chain links TRBV28 to TRBJ1-2, with TRBD1 as a possible D gene (6 bases). The CDR3 extends over 13 amino acids. From germline, CDR1 is MDHEN and CDR2 SYDVKM. The V gene lost 6 bases and the J gene lost 7 bases, with 15 bases spanning the gap. The DNA for the CDR3 is TGTGCCAGCAGCCTTAGACAGGTTGTTGGCTACACCTTC. Translating gives CASSLRQVVGYTF.

A few counts support this clone. The chain couples TRBV5-1 to TRBJ2-7; tentative D call: TRBD1 (6 bases). The CDR3 consists of 15 residues. Between the trimmed V and J ends, which lost 4 bases and 5 bases, there was a span of 19 bases. CDR1 is SGHRS, CDR2 YFSETQ, per germline. Here the CDR3 DNA reads TGCGCCAGCAGCCCACCCACCACAGGGCCTCACGAGCAGTACTTC. Its translation: CASSPPTTGPHEQYF.

The chain carries TRBV5-1 and TRBJ2-3, with 9 bases that match TRBD2. Trimming cost V 3 bases and J 2 bases; bases outside gene matches: 4. The germline gives CDR1 SGHRS, CDR2 YFSETQ. CDR3 length equals 15 residues. CDR3 coding DNA: TGCGCCAGCAGCTCCGGACTAGCGAACACAGATACGCAGTATTTT. Protein product: CASSSGLANTDTQYF.

V and J are TRBV27 and TRBJ2-1; 10 positions agree with TRBD1. The CDR3 extends over 15 amino acids. J was trimmed by 10 bases and V by 4 bases; bases with no gene match: 10. The V gene's germline CDR1 is MNHEY and CDR2 SMNVEV (reference sequence). The CDR3 region is CASSSPGQGSWEQFF. In DNA, the CDR3 is TGTGCCAGCAGTTCCCCGGGACAGGGGAGTTGGGAGCAGTTCTTC.